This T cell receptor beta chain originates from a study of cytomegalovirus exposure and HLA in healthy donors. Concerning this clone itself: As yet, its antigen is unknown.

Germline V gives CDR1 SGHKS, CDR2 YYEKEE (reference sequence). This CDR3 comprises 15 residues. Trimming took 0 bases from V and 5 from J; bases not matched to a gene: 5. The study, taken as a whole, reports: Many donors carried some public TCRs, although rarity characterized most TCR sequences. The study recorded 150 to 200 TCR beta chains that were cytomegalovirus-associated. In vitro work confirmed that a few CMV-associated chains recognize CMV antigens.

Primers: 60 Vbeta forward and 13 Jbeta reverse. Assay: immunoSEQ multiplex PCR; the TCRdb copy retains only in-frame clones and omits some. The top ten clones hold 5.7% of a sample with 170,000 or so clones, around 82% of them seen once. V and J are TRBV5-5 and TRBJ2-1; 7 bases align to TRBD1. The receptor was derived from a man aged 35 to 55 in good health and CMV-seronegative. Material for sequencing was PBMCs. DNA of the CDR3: TGTGCCAGCAGCTTGGCGGGACAGCTTCACAATGAGCAGTTCTTC. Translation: CASSLAGQLHNEQFF. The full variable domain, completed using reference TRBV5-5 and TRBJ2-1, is DAGVTQSPTHLIKTRGQQVTLRCSPISGHKSVSWYQQVLGQGPQFIFQYYEKEERGRGNFPDRFSARQFPNYSSELNVNALLLGDSALYLCASSLAGQLHNEQFFGPGTRLTVL.